This T cell receptor beta chain comes out of a study of blood T cell repertoires in COVID-19. Per the germline V gene, CDR1 is ENHRY and CDR2 is SYGVKD. This CDR3 has 15 amino acids. Trimming cost V 5 bases and J 7 bases, with 18 bases left between them. Here immunoSEQ multiplex PCR was the method, and the copy in TCRdb shows in-frame clones only, minus some. The table includes hundreds of thousands of clones, roughly nine tenths detected once. Sequenced: PBMCs or T cells enriched from blood (not recorded which). The source of this sequence is a woman aged 18-30 years who had recovered from COVID-19. This chain uses TRBV10-3 with TRBJ2-1; D is undetermined. CDR3 in amino acids: CAISPIGGLGNEQFF. DNA of the CDR3: TGTGCCATCAGTCCTATTGGCGGCCTGGGTAATGAGCAGTTCTTC.